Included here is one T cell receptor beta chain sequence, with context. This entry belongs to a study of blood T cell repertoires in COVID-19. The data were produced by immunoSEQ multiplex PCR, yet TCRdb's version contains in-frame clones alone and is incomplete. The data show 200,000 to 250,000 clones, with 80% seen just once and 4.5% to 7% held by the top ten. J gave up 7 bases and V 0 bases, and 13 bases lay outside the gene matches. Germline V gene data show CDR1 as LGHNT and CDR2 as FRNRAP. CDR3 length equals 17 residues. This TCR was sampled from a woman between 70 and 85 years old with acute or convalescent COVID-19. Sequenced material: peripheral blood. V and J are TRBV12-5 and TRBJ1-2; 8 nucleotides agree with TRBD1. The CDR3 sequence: CASGLVLGTGSVGGYTF. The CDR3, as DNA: TGTGCTAGTGGTTTGGTCCTCGGGACAGGCAGTGTGGGTGGCTACACCTTC.